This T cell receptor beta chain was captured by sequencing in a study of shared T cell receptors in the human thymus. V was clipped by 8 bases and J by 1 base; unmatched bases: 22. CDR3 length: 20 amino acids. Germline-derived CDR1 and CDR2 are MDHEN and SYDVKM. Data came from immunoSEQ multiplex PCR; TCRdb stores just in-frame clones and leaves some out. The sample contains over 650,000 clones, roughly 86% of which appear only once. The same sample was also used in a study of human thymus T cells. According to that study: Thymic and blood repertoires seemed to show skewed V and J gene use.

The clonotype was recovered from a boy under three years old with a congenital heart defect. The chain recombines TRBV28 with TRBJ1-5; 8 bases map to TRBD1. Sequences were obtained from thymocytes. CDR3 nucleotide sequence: TGTGCCAGCCATGCCGCTTGGAGGCCACCCCAGGGGGCGAGCAATCAGCCCCAGCATTTT. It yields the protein CASHAAWRPPQGASNQPQHF.